The sequence of this TCR beta chain was determined in a study of cytomegalovirus exposure and HLA in healthy donors (dated by TCRdb to 2017 to 2019). At the level of the whole study: According to an earlier analysis of a few hundred of the donors, about 179 million T cells yielded over 100 million unique TCR beta sequences and approximately 300 Gb of sequence data. An early release covering approximately 600 HLA-typed donors comprised about 320 gigabases of sequencing data and tens of millions of unique TCR sequences. Of the roughly 430 genotyped donors, 81% fell in the genetic ancestry cluster associated with self-reported Caucasian donors. The aim of the study was to test whether cataloging public T cell receptors could identify signatures of past pathogen exposure. The T cell repertoires of several hundred subjects were profiled by immunosequencing and related to cytomegalovirus serostatus. In addition to the first cohort of 650 to 750 subjects, a separate validation cohort of 130 or so different subjects was used. To predict cytomegalovirus infection status, the study combined high-throughput TCR immunosequencing, statistical association of individual TCRs with disease status, and machine learning. A later analysis re-examined previously published TCR beta repertoires from 500 to 700 donors and added high-resolution HLA genotyping to investigate patterns of TCR occurrence. Rather than using new phenotypic data, the later analysis identified candidate immune exposures from TCR beta sequences and from how often those sequences occurred across donors. To decide whether each TCR beta V gene segment behaved as functional or pseudogenic, an earlier analysis of 587 of the donors relied on high-throughput TCR beta sequencing. Alongside the repertoire data, information on donor age, sex, ethnicity and CMV serostatus was compiled. In a later genetic analysis, genome-wide SNP genotypes for 398 of the 666 donors were used, and that subset was treated as a discovery cohort. Every discovery cohort repertoire had been produced on one sequencing platform. Class I and class II HLA loci were covered by the typing at four-digit resolution. Typing coverage differed by locus: A, B, C, DRB1 and DQB1 were typed in about 620-640 donors, DQA1 in 522, DPA1 in some 610, and DPB1 in 472. A handful of DR-DQ haplotypes were handled as single units for association and clustering because linkage in the cohort was strong. Across approximately 420 genotyped donors of the cohort, an average of approximately 240,000 unique TCR beta nucleotide sequences per donor were sequenced, and 15% to 20% of those sequences were non-productive. What the research found in general, with its limitations: A later genetic analysis associated a missense DCLRE1C variant with V-gene and J-gene trimming of TCR beta chains, and an independent cohort replicated the association. In a later analysis, the rate of TCR association differed among HLA loci, with DRB1 alleles having the most associated TCRs and HLA-C alleles having the fewest. The sequencing pipeline was judged likely to have produced a cluster of highly shared sequence variants as a technical artifact. Compared with the approximately 710-donor mean, donors in an Asian-associated ancestry cluster had fewer N-insertions in productive TCRs, according to a later genetic analysis. The classifier was reported to diagnose cytomegalovirus status with high specificity and sensitivity in both the original and validation cohorts. Specific HLA alleles were associated with over 15,000 TCR beta sequences at a false discovery rate of 0.05 in a later analysis. A further reported finding was that TCR beta sequences accurately predicted the HLA-A and HLA-B alleles for most subjects in the first cohort. Across donors, most TCR sequences were observed very rarely, whereas some public TCRs were present in many individuals. The study gave a list of over 150 TCR beta chains associated with cytomegalovirus. Correlated functional status among segregating V segments might be attributable to linkage disequilibrium, but an unknown experimental factor could not be ruled out. A later analysis found that most CMV-associated TCR beta chains appeared HLA-restricted, with HLA associations seemingly driven largely by CMV exposure. The earlier analysis of some 540 of the donors excluded roughly 17 rarely observed V segments, including chromosome 9 orphons, because counts were too low. Presence/absence analyses assumed roughly uniform sequencing depth across donors, an assumption that may not hold. In vitro tests confirmed that three of the cytomegalovirus-associated TCR beta chains recognize cytomegalovirus antigens. According to the authors, the approach could potentially be generalized to other disease states and immunological phenotypes. Some IMGT-functional V segments, including TRBV6-2 and TRBV6-3, could not be distinguished by the 87-base-pair reads and were therefore excluded. In a later analysis, HLA-associated TCR beta chains were found to be more clonally expanded and to have lower generation probabilities than equally common non-associated chains. The only immune exposure information available for the cohort was CMV serostatus. In this cohort, only TCR beta chains were sequenced, and detectable features were limited by the absence of alpha or paired-chain data. According to a later analysis, parvovirus B19, influenza, CMV and Epstein-Barr virus appeared linked to several top co-occurrence clusters. Broadly in line with IMGT annotations, most TCR beta V segments showed up in productive rearrangements about 90% or about 30% of the time in an earlier analysis of under 700 of the donors. When HLA alleles, especially DR and DQ, strongly co-occurred, TCR associations were difficult to assign to individual alleles. Because HLA typing was unavailable for some donors at each locus, only the typed subset was used in association tests.

Library creation used the immunoSEQ multiplex PCR assay. For the multiplex PCR, a mixture combining 60 forward primers for TCR Vbeta segments and 13 reverse primers for TCR Jbeta segments was used. Amplification of the CDR3 region of rearranged TCR beta genes was performed with a multiplex PCR assay on genomic DNA. The amplified TCR beta libraries were sequenced on the Illumina HiSeq System as 87-base-pair reads. As for the authors' bioinformatics: In a later analysis, approximately 74 million unique TCR beta chains were counted across the 690 or so repertoires, and around 11 million of these chains were shared by at least two donors. To remove PCR and sequencing errors, raw reads were error-corrected and collapsed into unique sequences using a nearest-neighbor algorithm that merged closely related sequences. Alignment of CDR3 sequences to IMGT reference sequences was used to assign V, D and J gene segments. Each retained sequence needed at least a six-nucleotide match to both a V gene segment and a J gene segment. Rearrangements were called productive when the CDR3 lacked stop codons and stayed in frame with V and J; all others were non-productive. CDR3 was defined by IMGT convention, running from the second conserved V-encoded cysteine to the conserved J-encoded phenylalanine. Sequences without an unambiguous match to a single V gene segment were excluded from the earlier analysis of over 500 of the donors. An earlier analysis of over 450 of the donors classified V segments as functional when productive rearrangements were above 56.7% and as segregating when the standard deviation between donors was above 5%. A statistical classification framework was built for diagnosing cytomegalovirus status from the catalog of TCR beta chain sequences. A later analysis assigned V and J genes by comparing TCR nucleotide sequences with IMGT/GENE-DB human TR gene sequences. The TCRdist pipeline was used in a later analysis to assign CDR3 sequences and most-parsimonious VDJ recombination scenarios. In a later analysis, every TCR beta chain was defined by the combination of its CDR3 amino acid sequence and its V-gene family, and reads without a unique V-gene family were dropped. A later analysis removed several hundred highly shared, low-generation-probability nucleotide sequences to deal with suspected cross-contamination and a sequencing artifact. In a later analysis, a clonal expansion index was calculated for each public chain from normalized within-repertoire ranks of inferred template counts. A later analysis computed generation probabilities with a VDJ recombination model fitted to out-of-frame rearrangements, and checked the results against IGoR. In a later analysis, hypergeometric tests were used to score TCR-TCR, TCR-HLA and TCR-CMV co-occurrence, with a repertoire-size bias correction applied to TCR pairs. False discovery rates were estimated in a later analysis by permuting HLA or CMV assignments 20 times. In a later analysis, co-occurring TCRs were grouped with DBSCAN, and TCRdist sequence similarity was added when clustering was performed within HLA-allele-positive subsets. For co-occurrence clustering, repertoires with fewer than 30,000 or more than 120,000 public chains were excluded, along with a handful of repertoires with anomalous nucleotide sharing. As stored in TCRdb, this immuneACCESS dataset retains in-frame rearrangements with V and J assigned. A fraction of the clones does not appear; measured against another copy, unresolved V genes explain less than half of the discrepancy, and the remainder lacks a known reason. V and J calls and clone size are as listed in that table; D and trimming were resolved from the DNA. The sample includes 150,000 to 200,000 clones, with roughly 83% observed a single time. About 0.25% of the sample comes from the top ten.

The CDR3 goes from the cysteine to the phenylalanine over 16 residues. Only the CDR3 portion is preserved as DNA: 48 bases, with reading frame beginning at the first base. Based on the germline V gene, the CDR1 and CDR2 sequences are MNHEY and SVGAGI. Relative to germline, V is missing 2 bases and J is missing 6 bases, with 3 bases of the junction outside any gene match. The cohort comprised some 680 healthy bone marrow donors. Cohort members were all nominally healthy when sampled, although unrecorded immune exposures were likely present. The donor tested CMV seronegative, placing the donor among the 350 or so seronegative members of the cohort. A peripheral blood sample was collected from each donor, and TCR beta sequencing was performed on peripheral blood mononuclear cells. Genomic DNA extraction from the blood cell samples was performed with the Qiagen DNeasy Blood Extraction Kit. As for this clone: Its cognate antigen has yet to be identified. Within one base of it there is no much larger clone, and no base qualities were kept.

The specimen sequenced was PBMCs. The TCR comes from a boy aged 5-17 years in good health and CMV-seronegative. Rearrangement joined TRBV6-5 to TRBJ2-2; TRBD2 matches 13 bases in the middle. The DNA reads TGTGCCAGCAGTTACCCGGGACTAGCGGGGCCCGGGGAGCTGTTTTTT. This is translated as CASSYPGLAGPGELFF.